These T cell receptor beta chains were read from a single sample in a study of shared clonotypes between healthy human individuals. Assay: immunoSEQ multiplex PCR; the TCRdb copy retains only in-frame clones and omits some. The repertoire holds around 1.9 million clones, with about 93% as singletons. Sequencing input: naive CD8+ T cells from PBMCs. The source is a man aged 18 to 29 in good health. Some clones in this sample may be carry-over from other donors' samples. Both conserved end residues are part of each CDR3. D genes are given only for firm matches. Clone size is stated in some rows and not others, as once, few, many or a class when expanded.

V	D	size	J	CDR3	DNA
TRBV5-1	.	.	TRBJ1-5	CASSFRGGNQPQHF	TGCGCCAGCAGCTTCAGGGGAGGCAATCAGCCCCAGCATTTT
TRBV27	.	.	TRBJ1-5	CASSTRLGQPQHF	TGTGCCAGCAGTACCCGCCTGGGGCAGCCCCAGCATTTT
TRBV9	.	once	TRBJ1-1	CASSVSGRTNTEAFF	TGTGCCAGCAGCGTCAGTGGACGGACGAACACTGAAGCTTTCTTT
TRBV7-2	.	.	TRBJ2-1	CASSSDSATGRYIEQFF	TGTGCCAGCAGCTCGGACTCTGCGACAGGCCGGTACATTGAGCAGTTCTTC
TRBV19	.	.	TRBJ1-5	CASSKVPGNQPQHF	TGTGCCAGTAGTAAGGTCCCAGGCAATCAGCCCCAGCATTTT
TRBV5-1	.	.	TRBJ2-6	CASSFGGANVLTF	TGCGCCAGCAGCTTTGGAGGGGCCAACGTCCTGACTTTC
TRBV7-2	.	.	TRBJ2-7	CASSLVTTYEQYF	TGTGCCAGCAGCTTAGTGACCACCTACGAGCAGTACTTC
TRBV10-3	.	.	TRBJ1-4	CAMSGTPNEKLFF	TGTGCCATGTCCGGGACACCTAATGAAAAACTGTTTTTT
TRBV2	.	.	TRBJ1-1	CASSEDSRVSAEAFF	TGTGCCAGCAGTGAAGATTCTCGGGTTTCCGCTGAAGCTTTCTTT
TRBV25-1	.	.	TRBJ2-1	CASSGSSSGNDEQFF	TGTGCCAGCAGTGGAAGTTCAAGCGGCAACGATGAGCAGTTCTTC
TRBV19	.	.	TRBJ1-1	CASSMFRQGKGTEAFF	TGTGCCAGTAGTATGTTTCGTCAGGGAAAGGGCACTGAAGCTTTCTTT
TRBV7-9	.	once	TRBJ2-5	CASSLGWREGETQYF	TGTGCCAGCAGCTTAGGGTGGCGGGAAGGAGAGACCCAGTACTTC
TRBV7-3	.	.	TRBJ1-1	CASSLGAGTEAFF	TGTGCCAGCAGCTTAGGGGCGGGAACTGAAGCTTTCTTT
TRBV28	TRBD1	.	TRBJ2-7	CASSFRGSIYEQYF	TGTGCCAGCAGTTTCAGGGGGTCTATCTACGAGCAGTACTTC
TRBV19	.	.	TRBJ1-1	CATRGGENTEAFF	TGTGCCACCCGGGGTGGGGAGAACACTGAAGCTTTCTTT
TRBV7-9	.	.	TRBJ2-7	CASSYLGYEQYF	TGTGCCAGCAGCTATTTGGGCTACGAGCAGTACTTC
TRBV30	.	.	TRBJ2-3	CAWSLGPWGTDTQYF	TGTGCCTGGAGTCTTGGACCCTGGGGCACAGATACGCAGTATTTT
TRBV30	.	.	TRBJ2-3	CASKLAASTDTQYF	TGTGCCTCGAAACTTGCGGCTAGCACAGATACGCAGTATTTT
TRBV9	.	.	TRBJ2-1	CASSETPGLSYNEQFF	TGTGCCAGCAGCGAGACCCCCGGCCTGTCCTACAATGAGCAGTTCTTC
TRBV4-1	TRBD1	.	TRBJ2-7	CASSQVDRGSYEQYF	TGCGCCAGCAGCCAAGTTGACAGGGGGTCCTACGAGCAGTACTTC
TRBV27	.	.	TRBJ2-7	CASSWAGATYEQYF	TGTGCCAGCAGTTGGGCAGGGGCGACCTACGAGCAGTACTTC
TRBV7-6	TRBD2	.	TRBJ2-1	CASSLVAGGKTHNEQFF	TGTGCCAGCAGCTTAGTTGCGGGAGGTAAAACTCACAATGAGCAGTTCTTC
TRBV19	.	.	TRBJ1-1	CASSMFRQNEAFF	TGTGCCAGTAGTATGTTTCGGCAAAATGAAGCTTTCTTT
TRBV14	.	.	TRBJ1-4	CASSQPVGEKLFF	TGTGCCAGCAGCCAACCGGTGGGGGAAAAACTGTTTTTT
TRBV28	TRBD1	once	TRBJ2-1	CASSRDRVGNEQFF	TGTGCCAGCAGCCGGGACAGGGTAGGGAATGAGCAGTTCTTC
TRBV27	.	.	TRBJ2-2	CASSFIAPGTGELFF	TGTGCCAGCAGTTTCATCGCCCCTGGTACCGGGGAGCTGTTTTTT
TRBV7-9	.	.	TRBJ2-3	CASSALSRVGTDTQYF	TGTGCCAGCAGCGCGTTGAGTCGGGTTGGGACAGATACGCAGTATTTT
TRBV28	.	.	TRBJ2-5	CASGQGSSLETQYF	TGTGCCAGCGGTCAGGGGTCTAGTCTTGAGACCCAGTACTTC
TRBV4-1	.	.	TRBJ2-5	CASSGVVETQYF	TGCGCCAGCAGCGGGGTGGTAGAGACCCAGTACTTC
TRBV19	.	.	TRBJ1-1	CASSIDGGSNTEAFF	TGTGCCAGTAGTATAGACGGGGGGTCGAACACTGAAGCTTTCTTT
TRBV7-9	TRBD2	.	TRBJ2-1	CASSPMAGGYNEQFF	TGTGCCAGCAGCCCGATGGCGGGAGGATACAATGAGCAGTTCTTC
TRBV7-9	TRBD2	.	TRBJ2-7	CASSPEGAGVFYEQYF	TGTGCCAGCAGCCCCGAAGGTGCGGGAGTGTTCTACGAGCAGTACTTC
TRBV4-3	TRBD2	.	TRBJ2-7	CASSQGASGRYEQYF	TGCGCCAGCAGCCAAGGGGCTAGCGGGAGATACGAGCAGTACTTC
TRBV5-6	.	.	TRBJ1-1	CASSPRPGGLNTEAFF	TGTGCCAGCAGCCCAAGGCCGGGGGGGTTGAACACTGAAGCTTTCTTT
TRBV7-9	.	.	TRBJ2-7	CASSRRDGTYEQYF	TGTGCCAGCAGCCGCCGGGACGGAACCTACGAGCAGTACTTC
TRBV6-5	.	.	TRBJ2-7	CASSPRSPGTYEQYF	TGTGCCAGCAGTCCCCGCAGCCCGGGGACCTACGAGCAGTACTTC
TRBV4-3	.	.	TRBJ2-7	CASSPSRTVGYEQYF	TGCGCCAGCAGCCCGTCCAGGACGGTCGGGTACGAGCAGTACTTC
TRBV6-5	.	.	TRBJ1-2	CASSYIDSYGYTF	TGTGCCAGCAGTTACATCGACAGCTATGGCTACACCTTC
TRBV28	.	.	TRBJ1-1	CASTLSGLNTEAFF	TGTGCCAGCACCCTGTCCGGGCTGAACACTGAAGCTTTCTTT